This T cell receptor beta chain stems from a study of T-cell reconstitution after alpha-beta-depleted transplantation in children. Library preparation (for TCRbeta) was performed with unique molecular identifiers. TCRdb re-called the PCR reads through MiXCR, storing one row per CDR3 protein. The sample lists around 440,000 distinct CDR3 sequences, under 12% occurring once. This clonotype was observed many times. Its antigen is unknown. Findings and caveats of the study: The high TCRbeta diversity at day 60 in some patients came from surviving recipient T cells and thymic progenitors.

Trimming cost V 5 bases and J 3 bases; bases outside gene matches: 9. CDR3 length: 15 residues. Germline V gene data show CDR1 as SQVTM and CDR2 as ANQGSEA. This TCR derives from a child aged 2-15 years with inherited bone marrow failure, due to receive a stem cell transplant. The chain employs TRBV29-1 and TRBJ2-1; TRBD2 aligns across 8 bases. The input for sequencing was PBMCs, taken before TCRalphabeta/CD19-depleted stem cell transplant. Here the CDR3 DNA reads TGCAGCGTTCTGACCGGGACTAGTTACTACAATGAGCAGTTCTTC. It specifies CSVLTGTSYYNEQFF.